The clone carrying this TCR beta chain was seen a few times. What it binds is not known. The record originates from a study of response to subunit inactivated influenza vaccine. Study outcomes and limitations: Authors suggested few new T cells are recruited by each seasonal influenza vaccination.

Each CDR3 protein is one row after TCRdb ran MiXCR on the RT-PCR reads. The sample has some 160,000 distinct CDR3 sequences; 9.5% to 13% are singletons. Trimming cost V 0 bases and J 5 bases, with 10 bases left between them. Germline V CDR1 and CDR2: MNHEY, SVGEGT. The CDR3 extends over 14 amino acids. The sample in question was non-naive T cells sorted from PBMCs, obtained roughly 6 weeks after vaccination. The clonotype comes from a man in his forties or fifties who received an inactivated influenza vaccine. The genes are TRBV6-2 or TRBV6-3 and TRBJ1-1; possible D gene TRBD1, 5 bases. The CDR3 here is CASSYSAGRTEAFF. CDR3 DNA sequence: TGTGCCAGCAGTTACTCTGCAGGGCGAACTGAAGCTTTCTTT.